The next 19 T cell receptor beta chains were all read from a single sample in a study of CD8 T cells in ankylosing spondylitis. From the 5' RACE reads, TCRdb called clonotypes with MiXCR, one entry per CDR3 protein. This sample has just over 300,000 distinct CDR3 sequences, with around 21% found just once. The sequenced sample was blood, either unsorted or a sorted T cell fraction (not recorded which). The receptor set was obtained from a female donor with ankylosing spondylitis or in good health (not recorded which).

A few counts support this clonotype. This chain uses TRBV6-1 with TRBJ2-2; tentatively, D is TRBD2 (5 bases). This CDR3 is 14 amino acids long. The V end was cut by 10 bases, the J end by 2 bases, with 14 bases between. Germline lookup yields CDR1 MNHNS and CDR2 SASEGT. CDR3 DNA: TGTGCCACCAGGAGCGGCGGTAACACCGGGGAGCTGTTTTTT. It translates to CATRSGGNTGELFF.

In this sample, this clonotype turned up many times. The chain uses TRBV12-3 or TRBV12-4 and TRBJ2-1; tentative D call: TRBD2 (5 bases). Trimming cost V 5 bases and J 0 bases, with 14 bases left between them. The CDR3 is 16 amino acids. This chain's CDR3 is CASSPLWAGSYNEQFF. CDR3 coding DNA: TGTGCCAGCAGTCCCCTTTGGGCGGGCTCCTACAATGAGCAGTTCTTC.

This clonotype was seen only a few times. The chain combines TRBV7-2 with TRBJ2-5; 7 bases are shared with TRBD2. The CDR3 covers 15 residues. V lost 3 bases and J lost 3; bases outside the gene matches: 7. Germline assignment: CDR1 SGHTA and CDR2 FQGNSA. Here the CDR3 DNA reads TGTGCCAGCAGCTTGAACGGGAGGATTAAAGAGACCCAGTACTTC. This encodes CASSLNGRIKETQYF.

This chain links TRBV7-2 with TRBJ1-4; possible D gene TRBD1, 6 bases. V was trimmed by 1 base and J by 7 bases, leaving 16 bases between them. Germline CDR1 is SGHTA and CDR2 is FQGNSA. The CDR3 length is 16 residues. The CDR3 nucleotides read TGTGCCAGCAGCTTAGGGCCGGGGGCAGTCCGTGAAAAACTGTTTTTT. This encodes CASSLGPGAVREKLFF. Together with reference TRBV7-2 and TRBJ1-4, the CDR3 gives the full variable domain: GAGVSQSPSNKVTEKGKDVELRCDPISGHTALYWYRQSLGQGLEFLIYFQGNSAPDKSGLPSDRFSAERTGGSVSTLTIQRTQQEDSAVYLCASSLGPGAVREKLFFGSGTQLSVL.

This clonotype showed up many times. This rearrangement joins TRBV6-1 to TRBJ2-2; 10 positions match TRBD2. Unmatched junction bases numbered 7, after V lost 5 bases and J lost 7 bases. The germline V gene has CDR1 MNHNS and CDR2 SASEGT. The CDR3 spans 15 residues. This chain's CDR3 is CASSQSSGRYGELFF. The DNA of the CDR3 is TGTGCCAGCAGTCAATCTAGCGGGAGATACGGGGAGCTGTTTTTT.

The CDR3 loop is CASSEGLQETQYF. For the CDR3, the DNA is TGCGCCAGCAGTGAAGGTCTACAAGAGACCCAGTACTTC. V gene TRBV10-1 combines with J gene TRBJ2-5; D gene uncertain. With 3 bases removed from V and 2 bases from J, the gap between germline ends came to 7 bases. Germline values: CDR1 WNHNN, CDR2 SYGVQD (reference sequence). The length of the CDR3 is 13 residues.

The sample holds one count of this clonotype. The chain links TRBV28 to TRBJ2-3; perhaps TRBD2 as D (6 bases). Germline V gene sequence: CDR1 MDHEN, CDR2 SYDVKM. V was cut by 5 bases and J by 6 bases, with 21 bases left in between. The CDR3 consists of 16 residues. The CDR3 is CASSKLAPLSSDTQYF. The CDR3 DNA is TGTGCCAGCAGTAAACTAGCTCCCCTCAGCTCTGATACGCAGTATTTT. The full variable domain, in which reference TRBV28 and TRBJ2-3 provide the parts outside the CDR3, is DVKVTQSSRYLVKRTGEKVFLECVQDMDHENMFWYRQDPGLGLRLIYFSYDVKMKEKGDIPEGYSVSREKKERFSLILESASTNQTSMYLCASSKLAPLSSDTQYFGPGTRLTVL.

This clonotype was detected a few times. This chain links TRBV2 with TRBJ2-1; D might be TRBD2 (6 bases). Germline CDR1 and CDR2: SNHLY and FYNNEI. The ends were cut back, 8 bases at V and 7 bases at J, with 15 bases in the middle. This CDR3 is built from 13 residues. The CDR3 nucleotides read TGTGCCAGCCGAATGGGCGGGGCAAATGAGCAGTTCTTC. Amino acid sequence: CASRMGGANEQFF.

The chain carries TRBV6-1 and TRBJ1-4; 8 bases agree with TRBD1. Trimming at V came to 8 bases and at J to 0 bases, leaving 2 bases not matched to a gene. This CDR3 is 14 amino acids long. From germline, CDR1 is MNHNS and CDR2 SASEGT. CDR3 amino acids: CASRDRSTNEKLFF. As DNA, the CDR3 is TGTGCCAGCCGGGACAGGTCAACTAATGAAAAACTGTTTTTT.

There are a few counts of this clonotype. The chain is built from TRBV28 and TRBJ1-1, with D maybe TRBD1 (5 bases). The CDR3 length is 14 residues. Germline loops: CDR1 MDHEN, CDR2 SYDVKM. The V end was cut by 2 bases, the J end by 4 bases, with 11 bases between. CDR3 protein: CASSLPGRGTEAFF. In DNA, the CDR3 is TGTGCCAGCAGTTTACCAGGGAGGGGCACTGAAGCTTTCTTT.

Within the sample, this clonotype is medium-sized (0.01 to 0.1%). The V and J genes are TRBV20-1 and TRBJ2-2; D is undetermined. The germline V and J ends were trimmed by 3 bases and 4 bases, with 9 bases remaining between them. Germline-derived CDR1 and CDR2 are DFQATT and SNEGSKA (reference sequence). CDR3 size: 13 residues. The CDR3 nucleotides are TGCAGTGCTAGTGGGGTTTCCACCGGGGAGCTGTTTTTT. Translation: CSASGVSTGELFF.

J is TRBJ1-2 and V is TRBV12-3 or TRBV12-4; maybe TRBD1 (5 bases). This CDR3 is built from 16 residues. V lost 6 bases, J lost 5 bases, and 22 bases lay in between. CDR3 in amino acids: CASSSPRAKGRYGYTF. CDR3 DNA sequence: TGTGCCAGCAGCTCCCCCCGGGCAAAGGGGAGGTATGGCTACACCTTC.

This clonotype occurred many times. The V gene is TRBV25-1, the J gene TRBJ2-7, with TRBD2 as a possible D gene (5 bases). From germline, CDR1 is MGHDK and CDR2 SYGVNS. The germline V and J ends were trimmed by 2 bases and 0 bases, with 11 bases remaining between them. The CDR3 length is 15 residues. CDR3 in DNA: TGTGCCAGCAGTGAAGCGGGCTTTCTCTCCTACGAGCAGTACTTC. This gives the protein CASSEAGFLSYEQYF.

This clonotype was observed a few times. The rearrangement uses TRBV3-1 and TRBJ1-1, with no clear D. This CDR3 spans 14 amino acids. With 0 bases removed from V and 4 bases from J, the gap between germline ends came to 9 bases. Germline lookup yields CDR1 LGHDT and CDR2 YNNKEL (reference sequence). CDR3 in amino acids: CASSQDLRFTEAFF. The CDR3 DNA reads TGTGCCAGCAGCCAAGATCTCCGTTTCACTGAAGCTTTCTTT.

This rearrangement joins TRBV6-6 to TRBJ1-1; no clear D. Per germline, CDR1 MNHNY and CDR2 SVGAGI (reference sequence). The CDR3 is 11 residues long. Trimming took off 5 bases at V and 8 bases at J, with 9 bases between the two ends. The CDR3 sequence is CASSQVSEAFF. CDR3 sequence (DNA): TGTGCCAGCAGTCAGGTGTCGGAAGCTTTCTTT.

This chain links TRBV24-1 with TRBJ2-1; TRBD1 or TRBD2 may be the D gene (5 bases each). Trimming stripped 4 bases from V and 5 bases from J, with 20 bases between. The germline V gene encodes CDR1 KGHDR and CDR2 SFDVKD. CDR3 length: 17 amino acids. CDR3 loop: CATSDSTGTDYNNEQFF. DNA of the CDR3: TGTGCCACCAGTGACTCGACCGGGACCGATTACAACAATGAGCAGTTCTTC.

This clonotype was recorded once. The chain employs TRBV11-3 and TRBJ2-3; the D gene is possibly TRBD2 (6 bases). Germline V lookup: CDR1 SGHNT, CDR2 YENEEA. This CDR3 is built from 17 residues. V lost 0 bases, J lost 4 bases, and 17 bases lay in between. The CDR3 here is CASSLESRGIGADTQYF. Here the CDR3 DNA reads TGTGCCAGCAGCTTAGAGTCCCGCGGGATCGGGGCAGATACGCAGTATTTT.

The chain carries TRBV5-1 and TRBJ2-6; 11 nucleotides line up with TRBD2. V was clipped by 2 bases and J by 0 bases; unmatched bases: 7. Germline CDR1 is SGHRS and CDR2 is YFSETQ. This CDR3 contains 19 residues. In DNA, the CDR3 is TGCGCCAGCAGCTTCTCCCCTAGCGGGAGGCACTCTGGGGCCAACGTCCTGACTTTC. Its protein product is CASSFSPSGRHSGANVLTF.

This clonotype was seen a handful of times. DNA for the CDR3: TGTGCCAGCACCCTTTTTGGTGAGACCCAGTACTTC. Translation: CASTLFGETQYF. The rearrangement links TRBV2 to TRBJ2-5; D unclear. CDR3 length: 12 amino acids. Looked up from germline, CDR1 is SNHLY and CDR2 is FYNNEI. V was clipped by 7 bases and J by 5 bases, with 11 bases between them.